The 6 T cell receptor beta chains reported below all come from one sample, sequenced in a study of human T cells and chemical hapten exposure. TCRdb passed the RACE reads through MiXCR, listing each CDR3 protein once. The sample shows about 64,000 distinct CDR3 sequences, 11% of them seen only once. Time point defined: pre-sensitization, week 0. Treatment of the sample: therapeutic diphenylcyclopropenone sensitization with weekly scalp DPC. The sequencing used whole blood, collected in connection with sensitization to the hapten diphenylcyclopropenone (DPC). Source of these receptors: a woman in her thirties or forties with alopecia areata. Some clones in this sample may be carry-over from other donors' samples.

V is TRBV29-1 and J is TRBJ2-5; D gene uncertain. The germline V and J ends were trimmed by 8 bases and 5 bases, with 21 bases remaining between them. Germline-derived CDR1 and CDR2 are SQVTM and ANQGSEA. The length of the CDR3 is 14 residues. The DNA of the CDR3 is TGCAGCTCCCGAACGGGTACCCAGTTTGAGACCCAGTACTTC. This gives the protein CSSRTGTQFETQYF.

This chain connects TRBV6-1 to TRBJ2-3; TRBD2 matches 7 bases. The CDR3 runs 16 residues. V lost 4 bases to trimming and J lost 0 bases; unmatched junction nucleotides: 7. Germline V CDR1 and CDR2: MNHNS, SASEGT. CDR3: CASSVSSGVSTDTQYF. CDR3 DNA: TGTGCCAGCAGTGTTTCCAGCGGGGTTAGCACAGATACGCAGTATTTT.

The table lists this clonotype with a few counts. The gene calls are TRBV7-2 and TRBJ2-1, with D perhaps matching TRBD1 or TRBD2 (6 bases each). CDR1 and CDR2 (germline): SGHTA, FQGNSA. The CDR3 spans 16 residues. The V and J ends lost 4 bases and 4 bases respectively, with 17 bases between them. The CDR3 loop is CASSSSTGAPYNEQFF. CDR3 nucleotides: TGTGCCAGCAGCTCTTCCACGGGGGCCCCTTACAATGAGCAGTTCTTC.

This clonotype was seen a handful of times. The rearrangement joins TRBV2 to TRBJ2-4; maybe TRBD2 (7 bases). The CDR3 is made up of 15 amino acids. V was pared by 5 bases and J by 5 bases, with 16 bases between. Germline assignment: CDR1 SNHLY and CDR2 FYNNEI. CDR3 residues: CASSPSLGGENIQYF. The CDR3 DNA reads as TGTGCCAGCAGTCCATCCCTAGGGGGGGAAAACATTCAGTACTTC.

J is TRBJ1-5 and V is TRBV5-4; TRBD1 matches at 8 bases. The length of the CDR3 is 14 residues. Germline lookup yields CDR1 SGHNT and CDR2 YYREEE (reference sequence). J gave up 4 bases and V 3 bases, and 3 bases lay outside the gene matches. The CDR3 protein is CASSYGQGNQPQHF. Here the CDR3 DNA reads TGTGCCAGCAGCTACGGACAGGGAAATCAGCCCCAGCATTTT. The complete variable domain, with remaining parts taken from reference TRBV5-4 and TRBJ1-5, reads ETGVTQSPTHLIKTRGQQVTLRCSSQSGHNTVSWYQQALGQGPQFIFQYYREEENGRGNFPPRFSGLQFPNYSSELNVNALELDDSALYLCASSYGQGNQPQHFGDGTRLSIL.

This clonotype was counted ten times or more. The V and J genes are TRBV6-2 or TRBV6-3 and TRBJ2-7; D is uncertain. The CDR3 runs to 15 residues. Trimming removed 6 bases at V and 2 bases at J, with 17 bases between. Germline V lookup: CDR1 MNHEY, CDR2 SVGEGT. The CDR3 loop reads CASRPGLAQAYEQYF. CDR3 DNA: TGTGCCAGCAGACCCGGTTTAGCTCAGGCCTACGAGCAGTACTTC.